Sequencing of this TCR beta chain was carried out in a study of OX40 agonist ivuxolimab in advanced cancers. For the study at large: Ivuxolimab, which is an agonistic anti-OX40 (CD134) antibody, was administered to the patients. Age averaged around 60 years (range about 20 to 79), and around 87% were male.

Repertoires were generated with immunoSEQ multiplex PCR, while TCRdb's copy carries only in-frame clones and drops some. Of about 100,000 clones listed, roughly 95% are singletons. The table lists this clone with a count of one. Its target is unknown. Findings and caveats of the study: Researchers did not establish what antigens the expanded peripheral T cells target.

CDR3 size: 17 residues. V dropped 8 bases and J dropped 5; count of bases not matched to a gene: 21. Germline assignment: CDR1 GTSNPN and CDR2 SVGIG (reference sequence). This chain links TRBV30 with TRBJ2-7; 10 positions agree with TRBD1. Here the sequenced sample was CD4+ or CD8+ T cells sorted from blood, taken in a trial of the OX40 agonist ivuxolimab. The TCR sequence derives from an adult with an advanced solid tumor such as melanoma, head and neck, liver or kidney cancer. CDR3 region: CAGTGTGVGSSSNEQYF. CDR3 DNA sequence: TGTGCCGGCACCGGGACAGGGGTTGGAAGTTCGAGTAACGAGCAGTACTTC.